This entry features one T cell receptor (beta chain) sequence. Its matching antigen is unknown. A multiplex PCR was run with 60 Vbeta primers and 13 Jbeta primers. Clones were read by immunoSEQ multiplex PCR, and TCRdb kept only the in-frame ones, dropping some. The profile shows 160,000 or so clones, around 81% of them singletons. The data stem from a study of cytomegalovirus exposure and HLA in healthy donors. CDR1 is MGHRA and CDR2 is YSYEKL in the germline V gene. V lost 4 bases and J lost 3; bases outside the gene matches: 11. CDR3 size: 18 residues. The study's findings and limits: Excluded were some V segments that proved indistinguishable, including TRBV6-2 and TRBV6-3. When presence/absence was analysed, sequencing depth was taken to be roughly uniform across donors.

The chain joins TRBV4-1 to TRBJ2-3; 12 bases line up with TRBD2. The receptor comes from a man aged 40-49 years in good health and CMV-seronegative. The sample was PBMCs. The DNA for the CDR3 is TGCGCCAGCAGCCTCACGGGGGCTAGCGGGGGGGCAACAGATACGCAGTATTTT. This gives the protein CASSLTGASGGATDTQYF.